This T cell receptor beta chain comes out of a study of T cell responses to AZD1222 COVID-19 vaccine. This clone was detected once. Its antigen is as yet unknown. The CDR3 contains 17 residues. Germline V CDR1 and CDR2: MDHEN, SYDVKM. V was trimmed by 2 bases and J by 1 base, leaving 15 bases between them. Whole-study findings and limits: Reports say nearly half of spike-specific TCRs go after unmutated variant regions. White British people made up most donors, females outnumbered males, and clonal diversity was possibly underestimated. Dominant at 160-218 and 743-854, vaccine-associated CD4 TCRs also spanned spike.

Profiled with immunoSEQ multiplex PCR; TCRdb holds only in-frame clones, not every one. The sample yields about 180,000 clones, about 91% seen once. The rearrangement uses TRBV28 and TRBJ2-1; no definite D call. The sequence came from an adult in good health. The specimen was peripheral blood, collected on day 0 of AZD1222 vaccination. The CDR3 DNA reads as TGTGCCAGCAGTTTAAAAATGGGATGGGCGTCCTACAATGAGCAGTTCTTC. Protein sequence: CASSLKMGWASYNEQFF. Full variable domain (remainder filled in from reference TRBV28 and TRBJ2-1): DVKVTQSSRYLVKRTGEKVFLECVQDMDHENMFWYRQDPGLGLRLIYFSYDVKMKEKGDIPEGYSVSREKKERFSLILESASTNQTSMYLCASSLKMGWASYNEQFFGPGTRLTVL.